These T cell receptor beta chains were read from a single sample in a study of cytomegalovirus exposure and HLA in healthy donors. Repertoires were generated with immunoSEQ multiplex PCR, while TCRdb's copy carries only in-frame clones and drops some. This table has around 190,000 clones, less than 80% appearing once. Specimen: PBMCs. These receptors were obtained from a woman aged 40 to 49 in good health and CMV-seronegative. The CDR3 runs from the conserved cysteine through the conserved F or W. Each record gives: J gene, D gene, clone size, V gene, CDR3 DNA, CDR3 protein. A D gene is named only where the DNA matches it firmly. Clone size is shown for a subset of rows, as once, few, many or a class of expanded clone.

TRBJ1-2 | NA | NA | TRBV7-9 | TGTGCCAGCAGCTTAGTACTATCAGGGGATGGCTACACCTTC | CASSLVLSGDGYTF
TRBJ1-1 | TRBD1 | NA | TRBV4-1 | TGCGCCAGCAGCCAGAGGGGACAGAGGAACACTGAAGCTTTCTTT | CASSQRGQRNTEAFF
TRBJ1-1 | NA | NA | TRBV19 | TGTGCCAGTAGTATAGGGGAGAACAGGAACACTGAAGCTTTCTTT | CASSIGENRNTEAFF
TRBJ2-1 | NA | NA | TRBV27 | TGTGCCAGCAGTTTTAGGCAGCGCAATGAGCAGTTCTTC | CASSFRQRNEQFF
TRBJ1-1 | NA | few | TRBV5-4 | TGTGCCAGCAGCTTGGTGCCAGTCAACACTGAAGCTTTCTTT | CASSLVPVNTEAFF
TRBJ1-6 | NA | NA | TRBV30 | TGTGCCTGGAGGTCAGGGGATAATTCACCCCTCCACTTT | CAWRSGDNSPLHF
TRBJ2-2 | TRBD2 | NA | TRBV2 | TGTGCCAGCCGGACGGGGGGCACCGGGGAGCTGTTTTTT | CASRTGGTGELFF
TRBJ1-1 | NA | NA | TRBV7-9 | TGTGCCACCGCAATAGGGGACACTGAAGCTTTCTTT | CATAIGDTEAFF
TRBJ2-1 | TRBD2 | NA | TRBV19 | TGTGCCAGTAGTTTGGGACTAGCGGGGACTAGCTCCTACAATGAGCAGTTCTTC | CASSLGLAGTSSYNEQFF
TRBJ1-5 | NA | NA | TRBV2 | TGTGCCAGCAGTGAGAAAAGGGGGGCCGGGGGGGTGGATCAGCCCCAGCATTTT | CASSEKRGAGGVDQPQHF
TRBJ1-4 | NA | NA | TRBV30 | TGTGCCTGGAATCTGGGCTTCGGGGGTGAAAAACTGTTTTTT | CAWNLGFGGEKLFF
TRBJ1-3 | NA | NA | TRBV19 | TGTGCCAGTAGTATGTTACAGACAGCCTCCTCTGGAAACACCATATATTTT | CASSMLQTASSGNTIYF
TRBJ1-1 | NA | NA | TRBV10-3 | TGTGCCATCCGGGACAAGAACACTGAAGCTTTCTTT | CAIRDKNTEAFF
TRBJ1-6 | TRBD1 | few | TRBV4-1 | TGCGCCAGCAGCCTAGCAGGACAGGGACAATCACCCCTCCACTTT | CASSLAGQGQSPLHF
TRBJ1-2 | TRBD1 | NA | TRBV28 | TGTGCCAGCAGTTTCCTCCGGACAGGGGGATATGGCTACACCTTC | CASSFLRTGGYGYTF
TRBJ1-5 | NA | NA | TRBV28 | TGTGCCATTGAGGGGGACACCGATAGCAATCAGCCCCAGCATTTT | CAIEGDTDSNQPQHF
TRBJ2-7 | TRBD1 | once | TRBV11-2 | TGTGCCAGCAGCTTAGGACCCTCTAGCAGGGGGATCTCCTACGAGCAGTACTTC | CASSLGPSSRGISYEQYF
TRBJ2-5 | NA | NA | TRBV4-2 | TGTGCCAGCAGCCAAGAGGGCAGGGGGGAAGAGACCCAGTACTTC | CASSQEGRGEETQYF
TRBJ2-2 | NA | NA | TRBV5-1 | TGCGCCAGCAGCTTGGACCTTAGGAACACCGGGGAGCTGTTTTTT | CASSLDLRNTGELFF
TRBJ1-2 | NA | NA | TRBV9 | TGTGCCAGCGGGGGGGCCGGTGGCTGCACCTTC | CASGGAGGCTF
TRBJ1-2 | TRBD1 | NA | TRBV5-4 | TGTGCCAGCAGCTTGACAGGGGCGTCGCGGGGCTACACCTTC | CASSLTGASRGYTF
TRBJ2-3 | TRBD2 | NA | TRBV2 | TGTGCCAGCACCCGGACTAGCGGAACTAGCACAGATACGCAGTATTTT | CASTRTSGTSTDTQYF
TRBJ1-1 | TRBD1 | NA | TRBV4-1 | TGCGCCAGCAGCCAACCAACCGGGACAGGGCGAACTGAAGCTTTCTTT | CASSQPTGTGRTEAFF
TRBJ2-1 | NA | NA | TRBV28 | TGTGCCAGCAGTTCCACATCCTATGAGCAGTTCTTC | CASSSTSYEQFF
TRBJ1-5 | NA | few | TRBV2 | TGTGCCAGCAGTGCGACGGCCGGGGACAATCAGCCCCAGCATTTT | CASSATAGDNQPQHF
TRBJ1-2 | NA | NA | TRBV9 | TGTGCCAGCAGCGAGGGCAGGGGAACCTATGGCTACACCTTC | CASSEGRGTYGYTF
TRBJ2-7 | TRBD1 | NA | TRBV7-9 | TGTGCCAGCAGCTTATTGGAAACAGGGGGCTTGTACGAGCAGTACTTC | CASSLLETGGLYEQYF
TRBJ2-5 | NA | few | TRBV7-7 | TGTGCTAGCAGTCCAGGGGAAGAGACCCAGTACTTC | CASSPGEETQYF
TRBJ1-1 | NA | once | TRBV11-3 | TGTGCCAGCAGCTCAGACCCCAGGGAGAACACTGAAGCTTTCTTT | CASSSDPRENTEAFF
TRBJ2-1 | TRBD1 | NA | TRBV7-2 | TGTGCCAGCAGCTCCAGGGACAGATCCAATGAGCAGTTCTTC | CASSSRDRSNEQFF
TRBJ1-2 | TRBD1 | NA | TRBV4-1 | TGCGCCAGCAGCCAAGATGTGTTCGAGACAGGGTACTCCTATGGCTACACCTTC | CASSQDVFETGYSYGYTF
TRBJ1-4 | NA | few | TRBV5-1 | TGCGCCAGCAGCTTACCGACAGCTTCTAATGAAAAACTGTTTTTT | CASSLPTASNEKLFF
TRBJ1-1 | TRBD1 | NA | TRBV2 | TGTGCCAGCATCCATCCGAACCCAGGGGGTAACACTGAAGCTTTCTTT | CASIHPNPGGNTEAFF
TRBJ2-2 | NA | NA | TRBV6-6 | TGTGCCAGCAGTTACCTCGCTTCGAGCGGGGAGCTGTTTTTT | CASSYLASSGELFF
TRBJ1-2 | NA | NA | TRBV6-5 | TGTGCCAGCAGTTACTCTCAGGGAAATGGCTACACCTTC | CASSYSQGNGYTF
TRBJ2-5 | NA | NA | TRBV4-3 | TGCGCCAGCAGCCAAGCCGGGAGAAGGGAGACCCAGTACTTC | CASSQAGRRETQYF
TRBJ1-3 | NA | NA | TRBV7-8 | TGTGCCAGCACCCCTGAGGCCGCGTCAGGAAACACCATATATTTT | CASTPEAASGNTIYF
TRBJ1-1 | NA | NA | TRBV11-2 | TGTGCCAGCAGCTCAAGCGGTATCGGAATCCCTCCCACTGAAGCTTTCTTT | CASSSSGIGIPPTEAFF
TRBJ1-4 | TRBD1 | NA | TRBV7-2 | TGTGCCAGCAGCTTAGAGGGGACCGGGACAGCGAATGAAAAACTGTTTTTT | CASSLEGTGTANEKLFF
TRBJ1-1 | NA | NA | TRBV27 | TGTGCCAGCAGTTCCATCCTGGGCCTCGAAGCTTTCTTT | CASSSILGLEAFF
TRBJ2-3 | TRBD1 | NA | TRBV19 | TGTGCCAGTAGTAAGGGACAGGGGGGCACAGATACGCAGTATTTT | CASSKGQGGTDTQYF
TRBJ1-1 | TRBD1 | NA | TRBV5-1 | TGCGCCAGCAGCCCGGGACAGGGGGCAGTCGCTGAAGCTTTCTTT | CASSPGQGAVAEAFF
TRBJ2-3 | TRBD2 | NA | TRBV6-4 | TGTGCCAGCAGTGAACTAGCGGGAGGGCCAGATACGCAGTATTTT | CASSELAGGPDTQYF
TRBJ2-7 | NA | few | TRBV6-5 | TGTGCCAGCAGTATTGACACTGGGGGGTACGAGCAGTACTTC | CASSIDTGGYEQYF
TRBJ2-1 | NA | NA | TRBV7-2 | TGTGCCAGCAGCCGCGGGCATAGCTCCTACAATGAGCAGTTCTTC | CASSRGHSSYNEQFF
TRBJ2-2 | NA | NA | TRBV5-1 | TGCGCCAGCAGCTTGGAGTCAGGGGCGAACACCGGGGAGCTGTTTTTT | CASSLESGANTGELFF
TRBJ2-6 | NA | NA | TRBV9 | TGTGCCAGCAGCGTGCGGACAGACCGGGCCAACGTCCTGACTTTC | CASSVRTDRANVLTF
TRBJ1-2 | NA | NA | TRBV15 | TGTGCCACCAGCAGAGATGGGGGGGGAGGCTATGGCTACACCTTC | CATSRDGGGGYGYTF
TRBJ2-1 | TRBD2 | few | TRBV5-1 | TGCGCCAGCAGCCCAATTAGCGGGAGCTCCTACAATGAGCAGTTCTTC | CASSPISGSSYNEQFF
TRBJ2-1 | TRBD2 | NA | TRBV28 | TGTGCCAGCAGTTTAGGGGGACTAGCGGGTGACAATGAGCAGTTCTTC | CASSLGGLAGDNEQFF
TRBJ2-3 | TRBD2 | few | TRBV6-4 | TGTGCCAGCAGTGACTCGGGGGAGGGGCCCACAGATACGCAGTATTTT | CASSDSGEGPTDTQYF
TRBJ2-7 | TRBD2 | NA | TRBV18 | TGTGCCAGCTCAGCTCGGGAGGCCTACGAGCAGTACTTC | CASSAREAYEQYF
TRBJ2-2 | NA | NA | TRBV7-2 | TGTGCCAGCAGCCCCCTGGACAGATACACCGGGGAGCTGTTTTTT | CASSPLDRYTGELFF
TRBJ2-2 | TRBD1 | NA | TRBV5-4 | TGTGCCAGCAGCTTGGGGACAGGGGGGACCGGGGAGCTGTTTTTT | CASSLGTGGTGELFF
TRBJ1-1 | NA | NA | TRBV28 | TGTGCCAGCAGTCGCCCTGGGCCGCCAAACACTGAAGCTTTCTTT | CASSRPGPPNTEAFF
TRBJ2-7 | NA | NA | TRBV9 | TGTGCCAGCAGCCCCAGTGGAGTTGCCCACGAGCAGTACTTC | CASSPSGVAHEQYF
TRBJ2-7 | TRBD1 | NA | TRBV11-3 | TGTGCCAGCAGCCGCACCGGGACAGGGGGCGAGCAGTACTTC | CASSRTGTGGEQYF
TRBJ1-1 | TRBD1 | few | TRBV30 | TGTGCCTGGAGTGGTACTCGAACAGGGGTTCCCACTGAAGCTTTCTTT | CAWSGTRTGVPTEAFF